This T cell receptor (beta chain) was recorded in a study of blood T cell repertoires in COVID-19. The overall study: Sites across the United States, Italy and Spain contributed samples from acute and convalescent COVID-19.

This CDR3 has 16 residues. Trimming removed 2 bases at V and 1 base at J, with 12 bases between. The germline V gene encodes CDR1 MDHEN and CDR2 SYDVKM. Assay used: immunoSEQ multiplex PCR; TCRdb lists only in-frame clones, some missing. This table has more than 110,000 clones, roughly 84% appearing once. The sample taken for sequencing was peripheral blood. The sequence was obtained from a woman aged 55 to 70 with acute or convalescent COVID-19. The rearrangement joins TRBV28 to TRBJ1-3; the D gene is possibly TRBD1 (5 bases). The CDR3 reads CASSLPTPGSGNTIYF. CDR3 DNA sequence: TGTGCCAGCAGTTTACCAACCCCAGGGTCTGGAAACACCATATATTTT.